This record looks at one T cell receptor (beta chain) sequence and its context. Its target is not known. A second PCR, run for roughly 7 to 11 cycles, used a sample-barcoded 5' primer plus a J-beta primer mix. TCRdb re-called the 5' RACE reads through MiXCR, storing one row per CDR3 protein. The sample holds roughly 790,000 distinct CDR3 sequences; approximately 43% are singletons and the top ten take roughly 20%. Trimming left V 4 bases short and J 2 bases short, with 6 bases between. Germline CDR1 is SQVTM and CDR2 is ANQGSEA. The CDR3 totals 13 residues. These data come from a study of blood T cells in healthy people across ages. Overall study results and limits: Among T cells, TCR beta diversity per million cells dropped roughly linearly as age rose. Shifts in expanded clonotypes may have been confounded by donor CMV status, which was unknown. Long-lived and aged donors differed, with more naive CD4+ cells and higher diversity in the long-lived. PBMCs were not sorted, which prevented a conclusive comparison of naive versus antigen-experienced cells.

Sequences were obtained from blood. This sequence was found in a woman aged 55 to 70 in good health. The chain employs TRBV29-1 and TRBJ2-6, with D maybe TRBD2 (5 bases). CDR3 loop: CSVGEPGANVLTF. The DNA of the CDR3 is TGCAGCGTTGGGGAGCCTGGGGCCAACGTCCTGACTTTC.